Following are 31 T cell receptor beta chains from one sample sequenced in a study of blood T cell repertoires in COVID-19. Sequencing was performed with immunoSEQ multiplex PCR; in TCRdb, only in-frame clones are kept and a portion is missing. The table lists under 250,000 clones, about four fifths of them singletons. Sequencing was performed on peripheral blood. The receptors were gathered from a man aged 50 to 60 with acute or convalescent COVID-19.

The chain employs TRBV28 and TRBJ2-1; TRBD2 aligns across 15 bases. With V trimmed by 5 bases and J by 4 bases, 6 bases remained unmatched. The germline CDR1 and CDR2 sequences are MDHEN and SYDVKM. The CDR3 totals 17 residues. This CDR3 reads CASSPNGLAGGYNEQFF. For the CDR3, the DNA is TGTGCCAGCAGTCCCAATGGACTAGCGGGAGGGTACAATGAGCAGTTCTTC.

The chain uses TRBV2 and TRBJ2-7; 9 nucleotides line up with TRBD1. V was clipped by 7 bases and J by 4 bases; unmatched bases: 5. The CDR3 spans 13 residues. Germline assignment: CDR1 SNHLY and CDR2 FYNNEI. CDR3: CASILDRGYEQYF. CDR3 nucleotides: TGTGCCAGCATATTGGACAGGGGTTACGAGCAGTACTTC.

Notes on this clone: Other DNA variants within this sample encode the same CDR3. The V gene is TRBV9, the J gene TRBJ1-1; 8 bases fit TRBD1. Germline V gene lookup returns CDR1 SGDLS and CDR2 YYNGEE. The CDR3 contains 16 residues. V lost 4 bases, J lost 0 bases, and 8 bases stayed unmatched. The CDR3 region has the DNA TGTGCCAGCAGCCCTCGACAGGGGCGGATGAACACTGAAGCTTTCTTT. This encodes CASSPRQGRMNTEAFF. The full variable domain, with the rest looked up from reference TRBV9 and TRBJ1-1, is DSGVTQTPKHLITATGQRVTLRCSPRSGDLSVYWYQQSLDQGLQFLIQYYNGEERAKGNILERFSAQQFPDLHSELNLSSLELGDSALYFCASSPRQGRMNTEAFFGQGTRLTVV.

The rearrangement joins TRBV2 to TRBJ1-5, with D perhaps matching TRBD1 (5 bases). Germline-derived CDR1 and CDR2 are SNHLY and FYNNEI. CDR3 length equals 14 residues. The V end lost 5 bases, the J end lost 1 base, and 9 bases lay between the germline ends. CDR3 protein: CASSQTVSNQPQHF. For the CDR3, the DNA is TGTGCCAGCAGTCAGACAGTCAGCAATCAGCCCCAGCATTTT.

The CDR3 loop is CASSYPGREGTDTQYF. CDR3 DNA sequence: TGTGCCAGCAGTTACCCCGGGCGGGAGGGGACAGATACGCAGTATTTT. The rearrangement links TRBV6-6 to TRBJ2-3; 9 bases fit TRBD2. Germline loops: CDR1 MNHNY, CDR2 SVGAGI (reference sequence). With V trimmed by 2 bases and J by 3 bases, 6 bases remained unmatched. This CDR3 region has 16 residues.

This clone was counted a single time. This chain uses TRBV2 with TRBJ2-7; D may be TRBD2 (6 bases). The V gene lost 10 bases and the J gene lost 1 base, with 17 bases spanning the gap. Germline V lookup: CDR1 SNHLY, CDR2 FYNNEI. CDR3 length equals 14 residues. CDR3 sequence reads: CANPGRQDSYEQYF. Here the CDR3 DNA reads TGTGCCAACCCGGGGAGGCAGGATTCCTACGAGCAGTACTTC. Variable domain in full (rest from reference TRBV2 and TRBJ2-7): EPEVTQTPSHQVTQMGQEVILRCVPISNHLYFYWYRQILGQKVEFLVSFYNNEISEKSEIFDDQFSVERPDGSNFTLKIRSTKLEDSAMYFCANPGRQDSYEQYFGPGTRLTVT.

The chain employs TRBV6-1 and TRBJ1-2, with D hard to call. The CDR3 has 15 amino acids. Trimming cost V 1 base and J 0 bases, with 9 bases left between them. The germline V gene encodes CDR1 MNHNS and CDR2 SASEGT. The CDR3: CASSEVAKPNYGYTF. The CDR3 nucleotides read TGTGCCAGCAGTGAAGTAGCGAAGCCTAACTATGGCTACACCTTC.

V and J are TRBV6-5 and TRBJ2-3; D gene unclear. This CDR3 has 11 residues. Germline V lookup: CDR1 MNHEY, CDR2 SVGAGI. Trimming took off 7 bases at V and 4 bases at J, with 6 bases between the two ends. The CDR3 bases are TGTGCCAGCATCCGTGCAGATACGCAGTATTTT. Translated: CASIRADTQYF.

The V gene is TRBV3-1 (or the pseudogene TRBV3-2), the J gene TRBJ1-2, with D perhaps TRBD1 (5 bases). Germline V gives CDR1 LGHDT, CDR2 YNNKEL (reference sequence). Trimming removed 4 bases at V and 0 bases at J, with 12 bases between. CDR3 length: 15 residues. CDR3 residues: CASSPERGANYGYTF. The CDR3 nucleotides are TGTGCCAGCAGCCCGGAACGGGGGGCTAACTATGGCTACACCTTC.

V and J are TRBV9 and TRBJ2-3; TRBD2 matches 10 bases. CDR1 is SGDLS and CDR2 is YYNGEE in the germline V gene. V was clipped by 2 bases and J by 1 base; unmatched bases: 1. This CDR3 has 15 amino acids. The CDR3 spells CASSVSGRGTDTQYF. CDR3 sequence (DNA): TGTGCCAGCAGCGTCAGCGGGAGGGGCACAGATACGCAGTATTTT.

The V gene is TRBV7-6, the J gene TRBJ2-1; TRBD1 agrees at 10 bases. CDR3 length: 15 residues. The junction had 4 bases not matched to a gene; V was cut back by 5 bases and J by 3 bases. CDR1 is SGHVS, CDR2 FNYEAQ, per germline. This chain's CDR3 is CASSPGTGVYNEQFF. CDR3 bases: TGTGCCAGCAGCCCCGGGACAGGGGTCTACAATGAGCAGTTCTTC.

This chain uses TRBV27 with TRBJ1-1; D remains ambiguous. The CDR3 loop spans 13 amino acids. Germline CDR1 reads MNHEY; CDR2 reads SMNVEV (reference sequence). Trimming pared 7 bases from V and 1 base from J, leaving 10 bases between. The CDR3, as DNA: TGTGCCAGCAACCTCAACAGGAACACTGAAGCTTTCTTT. Its translation: CASNLNRNTEAFF.

The genes are TRBV19 and TRBJ1-5, with 9 bases lining up with TRBD1. This CDR3 has 15 amino acids. The J segment lost 0 bases and the V segment lost 6 bases, leaving 3 bases of the junction unmatched. Germline V CDR1 and CDR2: LNHDA, SQIVND (reference sequence). CDR3 DNA sequence: TGTGCCAGTAGGGAGGGACAGGGTAGCAATCAGCCCCAGCATTTT. Its translation is CASREGQGSNQPQHF.

The V and J genes are TRBV2 and TRBJ1-5, with unresolved D. The V and J ends lost 1 base and 4 bases respectively, with 11 bases between them. The CDR3 loop spans 15 amino acids. CDR1 is SNHLY, CDR2 FYNNEI, per germline. The DNA for the CDR3 is TGTGCCAGCAGTGAAGAGTTCGCGGGAAATCAGCCCCAGCATTTT. This translates into CASSEEFAGNQPQHF.

The gene calls are TRBV28 and TRBJ1-3; 7 bases map to TRBD1. V was pared by 4 bases and J by 0 bases, with 6 bases of the junction left unmatched. The CDR3 is 16 residues long. Germline CDR1 MDHEN, CDR2 SYDVKM. DNA of the CDR3: TGTGCCAGCAGTTCCCCCGGGACAGCCTCTGGAAACACCATATATTTT. Translating it yields CASSSPGTASGNTIYF.

This clone was found once. The gene calls are TRBV5-1 and TRBJ1-4, with TRBD1 identical over 7 bases. Germline V gene sequence: CDR1 SGHRS, CDR2 YFSETQ. The length of the CDR3 is 14 residues. V shed 1 base and J 11 bases; nucleotides not matched to a gene: 8. DNA of the CDR3: TGCGCCAGCAGCTTGTCCGGGGACAGATGGAAACTGTTTTTT. Amino acid sequence: CASSLSGDRWKLFF.

This chain connects TRBV3-1 (or the pseudogene TRBV3-2) to TRBJ1-2; D possibly corresponds to TRBD1 (6 bases). The CDR3 is made up of 15 amino acids. CDR1 and CDR2 from the germline V gene are LGHDT and YNNKEL (reference sequence). V was shortened by 1 base and J by 2 bases, with 11 bases between the two germline ends. CDR3 residues: CASSQGAGQNYGYTF. Here the CDR3 DNA reads TGTGCCAGCAGCCAAGGTGCCGGACAGAACTATGGCTACACCTTC.

The chain employs TRBV30 and TRBJ1-1; perhaps TRBD1 as D (5 bases). Germline CDR1 is GTSNPN and CDR2 is SVGIG (reference sequence). V gave up 2 bases and J gave up 3 bases, with 13 bases separating them. There are 14 residues in the CDR3. CDR3 sequence: CAWSLYGGYTEAFF. CDR3 sequence (DNA): TGTGCCTGGAGTCTGTACGGGGGATACACTGAAGCTTTCTTT.

CDR3 sequence reads: CASRWTGENEQFF. CDR3 sequence (DNA): TGTGCCAGCAGATGGACAGGGGAGAATGAGCAGTTCTTC. V is TRBV6-1 and J is TRBJ2-1; the match to TRBD1 covers 9 bases. With V trimmed by 6 bases and J by 7 bases, 4 bases remained unmatched. The CDR3 runs to 13 residues. CDR1 and CDR2 (germline): MNHNS, SASEGT.

Here the CDR3 DNA reads TGCGCCAGCAGCCCCCTAGCGGGAGGGCCTAATGAGCAGTTCTTC. This translates into CASSPLAGGPNEQFF. This chain links TRBV4-1 with TRBJ2-1; TRBD2 agrees at 12 bases. The V segment lost 4 bases and the J segment 7 bases; nucleotides outside the gene matches: 5. The CDR3 is 15 amino acids. Germline CDR1 is MGHRA and CDR2 is YSYEKL.

The rearrangement links TRBV9 to TRBJ2-3, with D perhaps TRBD2 (5 bases). The CDR3 has 13 amino acids. Germline values: CDR1 SGDLS, CDR2 YYNGEE. The ends were cut back, 0 bases at V and 6 bases at J, with 8 bases in the middle. The CDR3 reads CASSVDGGDTQYF. CDR3 bases: TGTGCCAGCAGCGTAGACGGAGGCGATACGCAGTATTTT.

This clone was seen just once. This chain links TRBV3-1 (or the pseudogene TRBV3-2) with TRBJ2-3; 10 nucleotides match TRBD2. This CDR3 region has 16 residues. With 8 bases clipped from V and 4 bases from J, the junction kept 12 bases outside the gene matches. Germline V gene data show CDR1 as LGHDT and CDR2 as YNNKEL (reference sequence). The CDR3 DNA follows: TGTGCCAGCCGGCGGCTTCTAGCGGGAGATTCAGATACGCAGTATTTT. This gives the protein CASRRLLAGDSDTQYF.

V gene TRBV21-1 combines with J gene TRBJ1-5; TRBD1 is the table's D call and was not checked against the DNA. TRBV21-1 constitutes a pseudogene. The CDR3 has 14 residues. The CDR3 DNA reads as TGTGCCAGCAGCAAAGGACATAGCAATCAGCCCCAGCATTTT. This encodes CASSKGHSNQPQHF.

This sequence joins TRBV6-5 and TRBJ2-4, with TRBD1 matching over 11 bases. The germline V gene has CDR1 MNHEY and CDR2 SVGAGI. Germline trimming cut 5 bases from V and 8 bases from J; bases unmatched to any gene: 5. This CDR3 contains 14 residues. Here the CDR3 reads CASSRTGGLDIQYF. CDR3 DNA: TGTGCCAGCAGTAGGACAGGGGGCTTGGACATTCAGTACTTC.

V is TRBV13 and J is TRBJ2-3; unclear D gene. The CDR3 spans 13 residues. Trimming stripped 5 bases from V and 2 bases from J, with 8 bases between. Germline assignment: CDR1 PRHDT and CDR2 FYEKMQ (reference sequence). CDR3 DNA sequence: TGTGCCAGCAGCCCCTTAGACACAGATACGCAGTATTTT. It yields the protein CASSPLDTDTQYF.

V is TRBV9 and J is TRBJ1-1; D remains unclear. This CDR3 is 15 amino acids long. V lost 4 bases, J lost 1 base, and 14 bases lay in between. CDR1 and CDR2 from the germline V gene are SGDLS and YYNGEE. The CDR3 is CASSPKRIGNTEAFF. CDR3 in DNA: TGTGCCAGCAGCCCCAAGAGGATTGGGAACACTGAAGCTTTCTTT. The full variable domain, with the rest looked up from reference TRBV9 and TRBJ1-1, is DSGVTQTPKHLITATGQRVTLRCSPRSGDLSVYWYQQSLDQGLQFLIQYYNGEERAKGNILERFSAQQFPDLHSELNLSSLELGDSALYFCASSPKRIGNTEAFFGQGTRLTVV.

The rearrangement uses TRBV6-6 and TRBJ2-1; TRBD1 matches at 7 bases. Germline loops: CDR1 MNHNY, CDR2 SVGAGI (reference sequence). Trimming cost V 6 bases and J 7 bases; bases outside gene matches: 3. The CDR3 loop spans 12 amino acids. The CDR3 sequence is CASSIRGNEQFF. CDR3 bases: TGTGCCAGCAGCATCAGGGGGAATGAGCAGTTCTTC.

Of note for this clone: A read error may account for a junction end that differs from germline. Here the CDR3 DNA reads TGTGCCACCAGTGAGGTGCGGGGGTCGGTGGTCTTC. It is translated as CATSEVRGSVVF. This chain joins TRBV24-1 and TRBJ2-1; TRBD2 matches at 7 bases. Germline loops: CDR1 KGHDR, CDR2 SFDVKD. This CDR3 comprises 12 residues.

This chain links TRBV5-8 with TRBJ1-3; TRBD1 matches at 11 bases. The CDR3 is made up of 15 amino acids. J gave up 3 bases and V 4 bases, and 3 bases lay outside the gene matches. Germline CDR1 reads SGHTS; CDR2 reads YDEGEE. In DNA, the CDR3 is TGTGCCAGCAGCCACGGGACAGGGGGTGGAAACACCATATATTTT. It codes for CASSHGTGGGNTIYF.

This clone appeared once. V and J are TRBV9 and TRBJ1-1; TRBD1 matches 8 bases. V was pared by 3 bases and J by 2 bases, with 9 bases of the junction left unmatched. The germline CDR1 and CDR2 sequences are SGDLS and YYNGEE. The CDR3 runs to 16 residues. The CDR3 DNA is TGTGCCAGCAGCGAACTCGGGACAGGCTTCAACACTGAAGCTTTCTTT. Encoded protein: CASSELGTGFNTEAFF.

The CDR3 DNA reads as TGTGCCAGCAGCCATGGGACTCTCCAGTTTCAAGAGACCCAGTACTTC. It encodes CASSHGTLQFQETQYF. V and J are TRBV14 and TRBJ2-5, with a weak D call TRBD2 (6 bases). V lost 3 bases and J lost 2, with 16 bases in between. CDR3 length: 16 residues. Germline CDR1 and CDR2: SGHDN and FVKESK.